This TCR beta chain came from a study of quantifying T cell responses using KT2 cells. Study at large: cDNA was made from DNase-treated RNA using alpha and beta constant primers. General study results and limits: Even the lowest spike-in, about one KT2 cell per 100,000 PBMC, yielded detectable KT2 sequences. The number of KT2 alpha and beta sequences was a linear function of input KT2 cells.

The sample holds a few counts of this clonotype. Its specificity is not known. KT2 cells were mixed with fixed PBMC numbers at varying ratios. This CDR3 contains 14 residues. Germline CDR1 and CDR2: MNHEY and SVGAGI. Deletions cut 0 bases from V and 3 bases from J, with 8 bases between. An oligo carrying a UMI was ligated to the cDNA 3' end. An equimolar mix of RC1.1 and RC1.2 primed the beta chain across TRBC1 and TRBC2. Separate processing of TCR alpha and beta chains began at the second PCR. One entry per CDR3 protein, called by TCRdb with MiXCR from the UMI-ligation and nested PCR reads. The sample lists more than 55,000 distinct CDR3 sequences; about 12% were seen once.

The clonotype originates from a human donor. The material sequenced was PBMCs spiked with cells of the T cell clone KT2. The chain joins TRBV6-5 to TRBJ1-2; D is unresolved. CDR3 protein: CASSYSAVYYGYTF. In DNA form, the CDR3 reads TGTGCCAGCAGTTACTCAGCAGTGTACTATGGCTACACCTTC.